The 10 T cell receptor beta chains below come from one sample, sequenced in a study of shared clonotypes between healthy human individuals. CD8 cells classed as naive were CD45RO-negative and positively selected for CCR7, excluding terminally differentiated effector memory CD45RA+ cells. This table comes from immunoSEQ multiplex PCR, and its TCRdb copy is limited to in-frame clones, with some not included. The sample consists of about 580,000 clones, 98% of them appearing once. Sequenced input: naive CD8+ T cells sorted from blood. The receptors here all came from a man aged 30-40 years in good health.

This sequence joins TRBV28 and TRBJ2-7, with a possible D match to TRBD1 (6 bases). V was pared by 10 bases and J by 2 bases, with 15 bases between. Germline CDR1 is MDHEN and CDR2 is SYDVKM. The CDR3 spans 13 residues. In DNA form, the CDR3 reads TGTGCCAACTCACCGGGACAAACCTACGAGCAGTACTTC. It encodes CANSPGQTYEQYF.

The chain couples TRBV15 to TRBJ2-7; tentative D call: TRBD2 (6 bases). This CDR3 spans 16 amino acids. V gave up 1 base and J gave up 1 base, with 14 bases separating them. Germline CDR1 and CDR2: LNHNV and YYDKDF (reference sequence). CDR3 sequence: CATSRVFSSESYEQYF. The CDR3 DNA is TGTGCCACCAGCAGAGTTTTTTCTAGCGAGTCCTACGAGCAGTACTTC. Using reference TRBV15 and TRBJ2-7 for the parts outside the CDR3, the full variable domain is DAMVIQNPRYQVTQFGKPVTLSCSQTLNHNVMYWYQQKSSQAPKLLFHYYDKDFNNEADTPDNFQSRRPNTSFCFLDIRSPGLGDTAMYLCATSRVFSSESYEQYFGPGTRLTVT.

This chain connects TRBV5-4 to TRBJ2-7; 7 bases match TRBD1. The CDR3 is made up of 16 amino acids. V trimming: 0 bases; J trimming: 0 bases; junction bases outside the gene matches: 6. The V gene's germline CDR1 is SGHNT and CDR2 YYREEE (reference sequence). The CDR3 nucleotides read TGTGCCAGCAGCTTGGGGACAGGTCAATCCTCCTACGAGCAGTACTTC. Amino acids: CASSLGTGQSSYEQYF.

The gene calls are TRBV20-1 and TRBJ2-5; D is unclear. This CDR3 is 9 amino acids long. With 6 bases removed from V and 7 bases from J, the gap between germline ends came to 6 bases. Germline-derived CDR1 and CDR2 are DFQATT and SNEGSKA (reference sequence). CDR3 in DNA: TGCAGTGCCACGGGGACCCAGTACTTC. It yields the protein CSATGTQYF.

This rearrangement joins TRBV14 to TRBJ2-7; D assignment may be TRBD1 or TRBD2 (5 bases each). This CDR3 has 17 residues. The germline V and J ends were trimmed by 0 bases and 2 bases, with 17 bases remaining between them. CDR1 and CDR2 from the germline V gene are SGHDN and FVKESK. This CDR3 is CASSQELRGTITYEQYF. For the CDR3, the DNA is TGTGCCAGCAGCCAAGAGCTCCGAGGGACCATTACCTACGAGCAGTACTTC.

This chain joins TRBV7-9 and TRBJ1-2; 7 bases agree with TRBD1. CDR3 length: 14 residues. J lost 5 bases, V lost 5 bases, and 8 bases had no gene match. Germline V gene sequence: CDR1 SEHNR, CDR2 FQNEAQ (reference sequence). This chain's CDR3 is CASSARDRLYGYTF. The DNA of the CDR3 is TGTGCCAGCAGCGCACGGGACAGACTTTATGGCTACACCTTC.

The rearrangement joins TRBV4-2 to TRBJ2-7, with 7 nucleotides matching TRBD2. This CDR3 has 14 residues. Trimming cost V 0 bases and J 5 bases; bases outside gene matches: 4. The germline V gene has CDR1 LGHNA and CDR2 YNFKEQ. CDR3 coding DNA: TGTGCCAGCAGCCAAGACGGCGGGAGCGACGAGCAGTACTTC. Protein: CASSQDGGSDEQYF.

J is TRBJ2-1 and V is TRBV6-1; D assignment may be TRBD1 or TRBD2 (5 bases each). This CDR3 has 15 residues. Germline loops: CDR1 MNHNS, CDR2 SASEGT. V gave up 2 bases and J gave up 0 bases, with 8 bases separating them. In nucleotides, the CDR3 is TGTGCCAGCAGTGAAATTGGGACCTCCTACAATGAGCAGTTCTTC. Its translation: CASSEIGTSYNEQFF.

This chain's CDR3 is CASSASRDRGEPQHF. DNA of the CDR3: TGTGCCAGCAGCGCCAGCCGGGACAGGGGAGAGCCCCAGCATTTT. The chain carries TRBV7-2 and TRBJ1-5, with 10 nucleotides matching TRBD1. V lost 5 bases, J lost 8 bases, and 9 bases stayed unmatched. The V gene's germline CDR1 is SGHTA and CDR2 FQGNSA. CDR3 length: 15 amino acids.

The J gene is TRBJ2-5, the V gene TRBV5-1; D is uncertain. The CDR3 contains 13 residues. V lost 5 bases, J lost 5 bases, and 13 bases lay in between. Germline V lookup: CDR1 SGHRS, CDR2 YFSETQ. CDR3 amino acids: CASRSPSEETQYF. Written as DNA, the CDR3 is TGCGCCAGCAGGAGCCCCTCGGAGGAGACCCAGTACTTC.